The subject of this entry is one T cell receptor beta chain. Its antigen is still unknown. The junction and the germline gene differ at one end; a read error may be behind it. The data stem from a study of T cell repertoires in cytomegalovirus infection. Study at large: CMV infection and matching HLA type were both indicated by public TCR beta signatures.

The CDR3 loop spans 15 amino acids. The germline V gene has CDR1 MDHEN and CDR2 SYDVKM. Each CDR3 protein is one row after TCRdb ran MiXCR on the reads. The sample contains approximately 700,000 distinct CDR3 sequences, approximately 40% of which appear only once. Regarding the study as a whole: CMV-specific TCR beta clonotypes restricted by HLA-C were the ones dominating the ex vivo response.

The V call is TRBV28, the J call TRBJ2-7; 9 nucleotides agree with TRBD2. The receptor was derived from a human donor in good health (CMV status not recorded). Some clones in this sample may be carry-over from other donors' samples. Sample: PBMCs. DNA of the CDR3: TGTGCCAGCATTTTAAGCGGGGGGCTCGTCTACGAGCAGTACTTC. Its protein product is CASILSGGLVYEQYF.